This TCR beta chain comes out of a study of tumor and adjacent non-tumor tissue in lung cancer. Across the study: Patients were aged about 30 to 76, nine to eleven men and 5 women, stage I to III. Points from the study as a whole: Compared with tumor, normal lung showed significantly lower TCR diversity.

To note about this clonotype: What it recognizes is unknown. One base away lies a much larger clone, so this may be a sequencing read error.

RNA was extracted from bulk tissue without any cell sorting. This non-tumor lung sample came from over 3 cm beyond the tumor edge. Between August and November 2014, newly diagnosed, chemotherapy-naive lung cancer patients underwent thoracic surgery in China. A modified ARM-PCR protocol with three rounds of nested PCR amplified TCRbeta. TCRdb used MiXCR to reprocess the multiplex PCR reads, holding one entry per CDR3 protein. Altogether under 75,000 distinct CDR3 sequences are present, about two thirds being singletons, with the ten largest covering around 30%. This CDR3 has 14 amino acids. Germline V gene data show CDR1 as KGHSH and CDR2 as LQKENI. V lost 10 bases and J 5 bases, leaving 21 bases between the germline ends.

The chain combines TRBV18 with TRBJ2-7; possibly TRBD1 for D (6 bases). This receptor was taken from a woman between 50 and 59 years old with non-small cell lung cancer. The source material was distant non-tumor lung tissue. CDR3 bases: TGTGCCAACTCCACCGGAAACAGGGCCCACGAGCAGTACTTC. This sequence encodes CANSTGNRAHEQYF.